Below are 6 T cell receptor beta chains sequenced from a single sample in a study of blood T cell repertoires in COVID-19. Profiling relied on immunoSEQ multiplex PCR, and the TCRdb table lists in-frame clones only, not all of them. The table includes over 200,000 clones, around nine tenths detected once. The sequenced material came from peripheral blood. These receptor sequences come from a man aged 35 to 55 with acute or convalescent COVID-19.

This chain joins TRBV19 and TRBJ1-6; the match to TRBD1 covers 7 bases. CDR1 is LNHDA, CDR2 SQIVND, per germline (reference sequence). V shed 5 bases and J 7 bases; nucleotides not matched to a gene: 5. CDR3 length: 14 amino acids. CDR3 in amino acids: CASSDDRVNSPLHF. As DNA, the CDR3 is TGTGCCAGTAGTGACGACAGGGTCAATTCACCCCTCCACTTT.

For the CDR3, the DNA is TGCGCCAGCAGCTTGGGACAGGGGTACGGAAACACCATATATTTT. Translation: CASSLGQGYGNTIYF. The V call is TRBV5-1, the J call TRBJ1-3, with 8 bases aligning to TRBD1. The V gene end was trimmed by 0 bases and the J gene end by 4 bases; junction bases not matched to a gene: 3. The CDR3 consists of 15 residues. Germline loops: CDR1 SGHRS, CDR2 YFSETQ. The whole variable domain, remainder taken from reference TRBV5-1 and TRBJ1-3, is KAGVTQTPRYLIKTRGQQVTLSCSPISGHRSVSWYQQTPGQGLQFLFEYFSETQRNKGNFPGRFSGRQFSNSRSEMNVSTLELGDSALYLCASSLGQGYGNTIYFGEGSWLTVV.

The V call is TRBV14, the J call TRBJ1-1; possible D gene TRBD1, 5 bases. V shed 0 bases and J shed 5 bases, with 10 bases lying between them. Per germline, CDR1 SGHDN and CDR2 FVKESK. This CDR3 spans 14 amino acids. The CDR3 DNA sequence: TGTGCCAGCAGCCAAGATAGGGGTAGGACTGAAGCTTTCTTT. It encodes CASSQDRGRTEAFF.

The count of this clone is one. This chain joins TRBV6-5 and TRBJ2-7; 11 nucleotides agree with TRBD1. In germline, CDR1 is MNHEY, CDR2 SVGAGI. Unmatched junction bases numbered 8, after V lost 6 bases and J lost 4 bases. The length of the CDR3 is 15 residues. The CDR3: CASRYPGQGEYEQYF. The DNA of the CDR3 is TGTGCCAGCAGATACCCGGGACAGGGGGAATACGAGCAGTACTTC.

The V call is TRBV9, the J call TRBJ1-3; TRBD1 matches 7 bases. Germline-derived CDR1 and CDR2 are SGDLS and YYNGEE. The junction had 5 bases not matched to a gene; V was cut back by 0 bases and J by 2 bases. CDR3 length: 16 amino acids. DNA of the CDR3: TGTGCCAGCAGCGTAGCCCCCGGGACAGCTGGAAACACCATATATTTT. This codes for CASSVAPGTAGNTIYF. The complete variable domain, with remaining parts taken from reference TRBV9 and TRBJ1-3, reads DSGVTQTPKHLITATGQRVTLRCSPRSGDLSVYWYQQSLDQGLQFLIQYYNGEERAKGNILERFSAQQFPDLHSELNLSSLELGDSALYFCASSVAPGTAGNTIYFGEGSWLTVV.

The J gene is TRBJ1-4, the V gene TRBV4-1, with D perhaps matching TRBD1 (6 bases). Deletions cut 5 bases from V and 0 bases from J, with 19 bases between. This CDR3 contains 18 residues. The V gene's germline CDR1 is MGHRA and CDR2 YSYEKL. The CDR3 coding sequence is TGCGCCAGCAGCGGCCCGTCCAGGGGTAAGGCAACTAATGAAAAACTGTTTTTT. This sequence encodes CASSGPSRGKATNEKLFF.